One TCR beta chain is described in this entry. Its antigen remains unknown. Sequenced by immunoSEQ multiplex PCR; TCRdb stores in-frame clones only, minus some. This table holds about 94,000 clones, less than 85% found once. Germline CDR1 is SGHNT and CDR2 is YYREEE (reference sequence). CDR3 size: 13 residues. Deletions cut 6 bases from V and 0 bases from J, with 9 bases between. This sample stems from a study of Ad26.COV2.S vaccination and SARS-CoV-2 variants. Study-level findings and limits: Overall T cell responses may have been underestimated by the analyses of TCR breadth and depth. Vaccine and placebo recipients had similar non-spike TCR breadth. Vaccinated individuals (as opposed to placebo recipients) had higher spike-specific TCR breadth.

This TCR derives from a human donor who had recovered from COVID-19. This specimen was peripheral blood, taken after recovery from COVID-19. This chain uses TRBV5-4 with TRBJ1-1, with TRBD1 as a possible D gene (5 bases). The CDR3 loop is CASKGYMNTEAFF. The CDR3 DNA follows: TGTGCCAGCAAGGGGTACATGAACACTGAAGCTTTCTTT.